This paragraph covers one T cell receptor beta chain sequence. These data belong to a study of blood T cell repertoires in COVID-19. Across the whole study: The United States, Italy and Spain supplied acute and convalescent COVID-19 samples. T cells, B-cell-depleted T cells, or PBMCs supplied cDNA or gDNA.

This CDR3 contains 14 residues. The V gene's germline CDR1 is SNHLY and CDR2 FYNNEI. V trimming: 4 bases; J trimming: 6 bases; junction bases outside the gene matches: 2. Source study methods: For nucleated cells, counts were estimated from reference gene primer amplification. The repertoire was sequenced with immunoSEQ multiplex PCR; TCRdb's copy has only in-frame clones and lacks some. D and trimming come from the DNA, and the V and J calls and clone size come from that table. The sample carries under 85,000 clones, over 70% recorded once. The sample consisted of peripheral blood. The V and J genes are TRBV2 and TRBJ2-2; 10 bases agree with TRBD1. The receptor was isolated from a man aged 45 to 65 with acute or convalescent COVID-19. DNA of the CDR3: TGTGCCAGCAGTGCGGGACAGGGGCCCGGGGAGCTGTTTTTT. This encodes CASSAGQGPGELFF.